Presented here are 4 T cell receptor beta chains from one specimen sequenced in a study of early T cells in non-severe SARS-CoV-2 infection. A single record per CDR3 protein comes from TCRdb applying MiXCR to the 5' RACE reads. The data contain some 54,000 distinct CDR3 sequences, roughly a tenth of them singletons. The sequenced material came from whole blood. The receptors originated from an adult who was a healthcare worker with PCR-confirmed SARS-CoV-2 infection or an uninfected control (not recorded which).

The chain combines TRBV7-9 with TRBJ1-2; D is uncertain. Trimming cost V 3 bases and J 4 bases, with 15 bases left between them. The CDR3 is 15 amino acids. CDR1 is SEHNR and CDR2 is FQNEAQ in the germline V gene (reference sequence). The CDR3 reads CASSFSADRFYGYTF. CDR3 coding DNA: TGTGCCAGCAGCTTTAGTGCAGACCGCTTCTATGGCTACACCTTC.

This clonotype has only a few counts. CDR3 region: CASSLAGALGQPQHF. CDR3 nucleotides: TGTGCCAGCAGCTTAGCCGGGGCACTGGGTCAGCCCCAGCATTTT. The chain couples TRBV7-2 to TRBJ1-5; possible D gene TRBD1, 5 bases. V shed 0 bases and J shed 6 bases, with 12 bases lying between them. Germline V gene lookup returns CDR1 SGHTA and CDR2 FQGNSA. The CDR3 is made up of 15 amino acids.

This clonotype was seen only a few times. The chain has TRBV2 and TRBJ1-5, with D uncertain. In germline, CDR1 is SNHLY, CDR2 FYNNEI. Trimming stripped 3 bases from V and 7 bases from J, with 10 bases between. The length of the CDR3 is 13 residues. The CDR3 DNA reads TGTGCCAGCAGTGACCGGGAGTTCCAGCCCCAGCATTTT. Amino acid sequence: CASSDREFQPQHF. Using reference TRBV2 and TRBJ1-5 for the parts outside the CDR3, the full variable domain is EPEVTQTPSHQVTQMGQEVILRCVPISNHLYFYWYRQILGQKVEFLVSFYNNEISEKSEIFDDQFSVERPDGSNFTLKIRSTKLEDSAMYFCASSDREFQPQHFGDGTRLSIL.

The chain is built from TRBV2 and TRBJ1-5; D gene uncertain. Germline CDR1 and CDR2: SNHLY and FYNNEI. This CDR3 spans 13 amino acids. Trimming pared 7 bases from V and 5 bases from J, leaving 12 bases between. Here the CDR3 DNA reads TGTGCCAGCAATCGGGGATTGGATCAGCCCCAGCATTTT. Protein product: CASNRGLDQPQHF.